The 2 T cell receptor beta chains in this list originate from one sample, sequenced in a study of T cells in women clearing cervical HPV infection. Sequencing was performed with immunoSEQ multiplex PCR; in TCRdb, only in-frame clones are kept and a portion is missing. This sample's clone table lists some 40,000 clones. Sequenced sample: blood buffy coat. Every receptor here comes from a woman aged 18 to 75 with a cervical HPV16 infection that either progressed to CIN3+ or cleared (not recorded which).

With regard to this clone: The read is 3 residues too short to cover the CDR3 end, so that end is filled in from the germline J gene. The chain joins TRBV28 to TRBJ1-6; D gene unclear. Germline V gives CDR1 MDHEN, CDR2 SYDVKM. CDR3 length: 15 amino acids. The part of the CDR3 DNA that was read is TGTGCCAGCAGTTTATTATCGGTGCGGGATTTGACC. This sequence encodes CASSLLSVRDLT. The whole CDR3 region reads CASSLLSVRDLTLHF.

With respect to this clone: The read ends 3 residues early relative to the CDR3; the germline J gene fills the gap. V gene TRBV30 combines with J gene TRBJ2-2; the D gene is possibly TRBD1 (5 bases). Germline CDR1 is GTSNPN and CDR2 is SVGIG (reference sequence). The length of the CDR3 is 12 residues. The CDR3 bases that were read are TGTGCCTCGTCAGGGTCAGTTGAAAAG. Amino acid sequence: CASSGSVEK. The full-length CDR3 reads as CASSGSVEKLFF.